This entry lists 2 T cell receptor beta chains sequenced from one sample in a study of ipilimumab plus nivolumab after autologous stem cell transplantation. TCRdb keeps only in-frame clones here, not all; method: immunoSEQ multiplex PCR. Seen here are tens of thousands of clones, more than 80% observed once, and the top ten hold about 2.2%. Sequencing used PBMCs, obtained in a trial of ipilimumab plus nivolumab as post-transplant consolidation. Receptor source: a male donor with diffuse large B-cell lymphoma.

This clone was observed once. The J gene is TRBJ1-1, the V gene TRBV7-9; D is ambiguous. The CDR3 extends over 15 amino acids. Germline V gene lookup returns CDR1 SEHNR and CDR2 FQNEAQ (reference sequence). The V end lost 1 base, the J end lost 3 bases, and 12 bases lay between the germline ends. CDR3: CASSLDWGEYTEAFF. In DNA form, the CDR3 reads TGTGCCAGCAGCTTAGATTGGGGAGAGTACACTGAAGCTTTCTTT.

This clone occurred once. Here the CDR3 reads CASNRQTGGSGNEQFF. In nucleotides, the CDR3 is TGTGCCAGCAATCGTCAAACAGGGGGCTCGGGTAATGAGCAGTTCTTC. The chain employs TRBV27 and TRBJ2-1, with 9 bases fitting TRBD1. The CDR3 is 16 amino acids. Germline loops: CDR1 MNHEY, CDR2 SMNVEV (reference sequence). V was pared by 7 bases and J by 7 bases, with 14 bases of the junction left unmatched.